This record concerns one T cell receptor (beta chain) sequence. This sample was included in a study of T cells expressing NK-cell markers. CDR3 size: 15 residues. From germline, CDR1 is SGDLS and CDR2 YYNGEE. TCRdb re-called the 5' RACE reads, yielding one record per CDR3 amino acid sequence without DNA. The repertoire table contains around 100,000 distinct CDR3 sequences. J is TRBJ1-5 and V is TRBV9; TCRdb's D gene call, TRBD1, goes unchecked for lack of DNA. The specimen was blood T cells: a sorted CD56 or NKG2C T cell subset, CD4+ or CD8+ T cells, or bulk PBMC T cells (not recorded which). The receptor's source is a woman aged 18 to 69 in good health. The CDR3 here is CASAEGASSNQPQHF.